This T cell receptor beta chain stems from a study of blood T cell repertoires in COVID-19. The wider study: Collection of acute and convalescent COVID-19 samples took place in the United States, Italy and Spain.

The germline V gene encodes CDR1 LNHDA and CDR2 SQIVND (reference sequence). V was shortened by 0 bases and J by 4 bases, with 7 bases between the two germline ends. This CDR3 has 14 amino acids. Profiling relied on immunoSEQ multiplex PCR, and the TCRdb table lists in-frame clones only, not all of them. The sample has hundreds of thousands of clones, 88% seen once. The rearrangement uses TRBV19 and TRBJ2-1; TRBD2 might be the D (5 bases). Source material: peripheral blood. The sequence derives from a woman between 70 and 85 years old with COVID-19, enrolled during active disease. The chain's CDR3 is CASSIEGLYNEQFF. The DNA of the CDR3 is TGTGCCAGTAGTATAGAAGGACTTTACAATGAGCAGTTCTTC.